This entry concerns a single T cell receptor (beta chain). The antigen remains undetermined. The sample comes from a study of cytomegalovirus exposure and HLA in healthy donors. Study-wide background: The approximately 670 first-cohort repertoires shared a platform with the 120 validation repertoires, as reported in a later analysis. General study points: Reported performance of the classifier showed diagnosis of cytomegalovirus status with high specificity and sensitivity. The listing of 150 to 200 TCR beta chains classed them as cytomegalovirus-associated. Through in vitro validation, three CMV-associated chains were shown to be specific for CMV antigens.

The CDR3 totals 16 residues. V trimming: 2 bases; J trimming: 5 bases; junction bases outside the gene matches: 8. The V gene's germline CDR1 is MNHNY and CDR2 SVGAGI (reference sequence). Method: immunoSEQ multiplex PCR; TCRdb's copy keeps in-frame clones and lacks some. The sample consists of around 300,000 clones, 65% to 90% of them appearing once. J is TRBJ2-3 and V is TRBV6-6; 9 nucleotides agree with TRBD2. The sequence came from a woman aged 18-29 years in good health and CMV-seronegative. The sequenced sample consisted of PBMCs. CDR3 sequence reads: CASSYIRGGAGDTQYF. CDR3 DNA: TGTGCCAGCAGTTACATCCGCGGGGGGGCGGGAGATACGCAGTATTTT.